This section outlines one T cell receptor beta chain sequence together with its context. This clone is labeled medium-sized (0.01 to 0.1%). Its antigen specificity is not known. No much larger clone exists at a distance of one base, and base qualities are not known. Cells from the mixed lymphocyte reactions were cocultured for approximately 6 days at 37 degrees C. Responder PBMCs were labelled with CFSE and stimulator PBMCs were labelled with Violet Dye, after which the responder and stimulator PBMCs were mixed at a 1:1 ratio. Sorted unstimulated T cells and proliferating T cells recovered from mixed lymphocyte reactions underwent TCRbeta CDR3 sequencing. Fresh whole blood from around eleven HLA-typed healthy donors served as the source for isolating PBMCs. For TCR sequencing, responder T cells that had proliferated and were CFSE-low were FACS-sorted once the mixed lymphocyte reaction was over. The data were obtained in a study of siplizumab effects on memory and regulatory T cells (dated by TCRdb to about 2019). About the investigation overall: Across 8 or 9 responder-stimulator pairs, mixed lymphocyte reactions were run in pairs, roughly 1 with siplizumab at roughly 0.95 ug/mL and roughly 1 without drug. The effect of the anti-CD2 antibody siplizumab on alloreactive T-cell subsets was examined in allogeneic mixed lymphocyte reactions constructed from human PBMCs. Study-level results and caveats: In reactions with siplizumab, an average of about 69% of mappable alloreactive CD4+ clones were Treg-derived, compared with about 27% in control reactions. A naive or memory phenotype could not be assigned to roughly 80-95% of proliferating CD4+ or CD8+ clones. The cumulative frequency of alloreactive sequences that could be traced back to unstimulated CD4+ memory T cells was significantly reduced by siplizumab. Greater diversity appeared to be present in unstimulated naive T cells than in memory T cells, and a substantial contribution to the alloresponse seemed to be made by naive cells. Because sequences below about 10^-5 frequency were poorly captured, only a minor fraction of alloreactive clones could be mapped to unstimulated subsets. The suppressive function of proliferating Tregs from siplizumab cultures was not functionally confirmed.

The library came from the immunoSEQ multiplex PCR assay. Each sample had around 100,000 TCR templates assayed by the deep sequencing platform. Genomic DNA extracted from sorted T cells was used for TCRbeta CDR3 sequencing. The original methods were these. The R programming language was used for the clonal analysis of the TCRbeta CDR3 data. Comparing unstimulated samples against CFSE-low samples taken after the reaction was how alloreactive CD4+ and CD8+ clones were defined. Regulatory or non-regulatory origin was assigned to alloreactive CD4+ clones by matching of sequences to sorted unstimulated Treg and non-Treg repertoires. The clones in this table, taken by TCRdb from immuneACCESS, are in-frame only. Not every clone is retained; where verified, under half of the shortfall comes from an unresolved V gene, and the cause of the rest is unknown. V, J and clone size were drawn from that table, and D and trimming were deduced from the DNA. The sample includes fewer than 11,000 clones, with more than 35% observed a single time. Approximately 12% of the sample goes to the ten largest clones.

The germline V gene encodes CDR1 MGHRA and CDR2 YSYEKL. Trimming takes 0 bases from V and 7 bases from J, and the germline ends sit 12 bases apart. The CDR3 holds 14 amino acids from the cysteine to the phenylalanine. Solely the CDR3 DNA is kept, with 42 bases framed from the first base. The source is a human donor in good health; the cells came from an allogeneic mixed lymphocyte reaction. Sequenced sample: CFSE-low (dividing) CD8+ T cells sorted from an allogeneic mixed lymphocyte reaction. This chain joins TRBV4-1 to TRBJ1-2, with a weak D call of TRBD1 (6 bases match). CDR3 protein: CASSQDWGRLGYTF. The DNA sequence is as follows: TGCGCCAGCAGCCAAGATTGGGGGCGCCTTGGCTACACCTTC.